This T cell receptor beta chain stems from a study of memory CD4+ T cells and cytomegalovirus serostatus. The overall study: Healthy Belgian adult donors included about nine CMV-positive and fewer than 25 CMV-negative people. Points from the study as a whole: CMV serostatus prediction reached median AUC around 0.94, or 0.89 with US-trained model.

The CDR3 sequence is 15 residues long. V lost 1 base and J lost 5, with 14 bases in between. Germline CDR1 reads MNHNS; CDR2 reads SASEGT. The sort gate was single viable CD3+CD4+CD8-CD45RO+ cells for memory CD4+ T cells. After thawing, CD4+ T cells were positively selected. Details on this clone: The antigen is unknown.

Data came from immunoSEQ multiplex PCR; TCRdb stores just in-frame clones and leaves some out. This table holds 85,000 to 100,000 clones, about 80% found once. The sample comprised memory CD4+ T cells from blood. The chain employs TRBV6-1 and TRBJ1-2; the D gene is possibly TRBD1 (6 bases). The receptor comes from an adult in good health and CMV-seropositive. The chain's CDR3 is CASSEGGPGAYGYTF. The CDR3 DNA is TGTGCCAGCAGTGAAGGGGGTCCGGGGGCTTATGGCTACACCTTC.